Sequencing of this TCR beta chain was carried out in a study of cytomegalovirus exposure and HLA in healthy donors (dated by TCRdb to about 2017). Notes on the research overall: According to an earlier analysis of 550 to 750 of the donors, about 190 million T cells yielded some 110 million unique TCR beta sequences and 276 Gb of sequence data. The study profiled the T cell repertoires of 500 to 800 subjects by immunosequencing and related them to cytomegalovirus serostatus. A later genetic analysis took genome-wide SNP genotypes for 398 of the 666 donors and used that subset as a discovery cohort. Rather than drawing on any new phenotypic data, the later analysis identified candidate immune exposures from TCR beta sequences and the way those sequences occurred across donors. In a later analysis, previously published TCR beta repertoires from several hundred donors were re-analyzed and high-resolution HLA genotyping was added so that TCR occurrence patterns could be studied. Donor age, sex, ethnicity and CMV serostatus were compiled alongside the repertoire data. An early release covering roughly 600 HLA-typed donors comprised about 320 gigabases of sequencing data and around 86 million unique TCR sequences. A handful of DR-DQ haplotypes were handled as single units for association and clustering because linkage in the cohort was strong. Of the roughly 390 genotyped donors, approximately 80% were placed in the genetic ancestry cluster associated with self-reported Caucasian donors. To predict cytomegalovirus infection status, the study combined high-throughput TCR immunosequencing, statistical association of individual TCRs with disease status, and machine learning. All discovery cohort repertoires had been generated using a single sequencing platform. The study aimed to test whether cataloging public T cell receptors could reveal signatures of past pathogen exposure. Among roughly 400 genotyped donors of the cohort, an average of around 220,000 unique TCR beta nucleotide sequences was sequenced per donor, of which about 18% were non-productive. HLA typing included class I and class II loci at four-digit resolution. In addition to the first cohort of 500 to 850 subjects, a separate validation cohort of 120 different subjects was used. An earlier analysis of nearly 600 of the donors applied high-throughput TCR beta sequencing to assess whether each TCR beta V gene segment acted as functional or pseudogenic. Typing coverage varied by locus: roughly 620-630 donors for A, B, C, DRB1 and DQB1; 522 for DQA1; more than 600 for DPA1; roughly 450 for DPB1.

What the study reported, not specific to this receptor: CMV serostatus was the only immune exposure information available for the cohort. The study gave a list of 150 to 200 TCR beta chains associated with cytomegalovirus. Strong co-occurrence of HLA alleles, especially DR and DQ, made assigning TCR associations to individual alleles difficult. Because HLA typing was unavailable for some donors at each locus, only the typed subset was used in association tests. V-gene and J-gene trimming of TCR beta chains was associated with a missense DCLRE1C variant in a later genetic analysis, and the association was replicated in an independent cohort. A further reported finding was that TCR beta sequences accurately predicted the HLA-A and HLA-B alleles for most subjects in the first cohort. Linkage disequilibrium might explain the correlated functional status among segregating V segments, but an unknown experimental factor could not be excluded. Specific HLA alleles were associated with 15,000 to 20,000 TCR beta sequences at a false discovery rate of 0.05 in a later analysis. According to a later genetic analysis, donors in an Asian-associated ancestry cluster had fewer N-insertions in productive TCRs than the approximately 670-donor mean. The presence/absence analyses assumed that sequencing depth was roughly uniform across donors, and that assumption may not be true. In an earlier analysis of some 640 of the donors, most TCR beta V segments were observed in productive rearrangements about 90% or about 30% of the time, broadly matching IMGT annotations. Compared with equally common non-associated chains, HLA-associated TCR beta chains in a later analysis were more clonally expanded and had lower generation probabilities. The authors suggested that the approach could potentially be generalized to other disease states and immunological phenotypes. A group of highly shared sequence variants was considered likely to be a technical artifact of the sequencing pipeline. According to a later analysis, TCR association rates differed among HLA loci, with DRB1 alleles showing the most associated TCRs and HLA-C alleles showing the fewest. Across donors, most TCR sequences were observed very rarely, whereas some public TCRs were present in many individuals. Three of the identified cytomegalovirus-associated TCR beta chains were confirmed in vitro to be specific for cytomegalovirus antigens. A later analysis found that most CMV-associated TCR beta chains appeared HLA-restricted, with HLA associations seemingly driven largely by CMV exposure. Because counts were too low, seventeen rarely observed V segments, including chromosome 9 orphons, were excluded from the earlier analysis of 500 to 700 of the donors. The classifier was reported to diagnose cytomegalovirus status with high specificity and sensitivity in both the original and validation cohorts. The cohort was sequenced for TCR beta chains only, and without alpha or paired-chain data the features that could be detected were limited. The 87-base-pair reads could not distinguish some IMGT-functional V segments, including TRBV6-2 and TRBV6-3, so those segments were excluded. According to a later analysis, parvovirus B19, influenza, CMV and Epstein-Barr virus appeared linked to several top co-occurrence clusters.

About this clone: It has no known antigen specificity. Base quality data are lacking; no much larger clone is found one base away.

The cohort consisted of 600 to 700 healthy bone marrow donors. At the time of sampling, every cohort member was nominally healthy, though immune exposures that went unrecorded were likely present. CMV serostatus was positive for 289 and negative for about 55% of the roughly 670 cohort members, and was not recorded for this donor. Each donor provided a peripheral blood sample, and peripheral blood mononuclear cells were used for TCR beta sequencing. Genomic DNA was extracted from the blood cell samples with the Qiagen DNeasy Blood Extraction Kit. Library preparation was by the immunoSEQ multiplex PCR assay. For the multiplex PCR, a mixture combining 60 forward primers for TCR Vbeta segments and 13 reverse primers for TCR Jbeta segments was used. A multiplex PCR assay on genomic DNA amplified the CDR3 region of rearranged TCR beta genes. The amplified TCR beta libraries were sequenced on the Illumina HiSeq System as 87-base-pair reads. As for the authors' bioinformatics: A later analysis counted tens of millions of unique TCR beta chains across the 670 or so repertoires, and approximately 11 million of these chains were shared by at least two donors. Raw reads were error-corrected and collapsed into unique sequences by a nearest-neighbor algorithm in which closely related sequences were merged to remove PCR and sequencing errors. To assign V, D and J gene segments, CDR3 sequences were aligned to IMGT reference sequences. For a sequence to be retained, a match of at least six nucleotides to both a V gene segment and a J gene segment was required. A rearrangement counted as productive if the CDR3 had no stop codons and remained in frame with V and J, and every other rearrangement counted as non-productive. CDR3 was defined by IMGT convention, running from the second conserved V-encoded cysteine to the conserved J-encoded phenylalanine. In an earlier analysis of approximately 500 of the donors, sequences lacking an unambiguous match to a single V gene segment were excluded. In an earlier analysis of approximately 590 of the donors, a V segment was called functional when productive rearrangements were above 56.7%, and segregating when the standard deviation between donors exceeded 5%. A statistical classification framework was developed to diagnose cytomegalovirus status using the catalog of TCR beta chain sequences. In a later analysis, TCR nucleotide sequences were compared against IMGT/GENE-DB human TR gene sequences so that V and J genes could be assigned. Using the TCRdist pipeline, a later analysis assigned CDR3 sequences along with most-parsimonious VDJ recombination scenarios. In a later analysis, each TCR beta chain was defined by its CDR3 amino acid sequence together with its V-gene family, and reads without a unique V-gene family were excluded. As a way to deal with suspected cross-contamination and a sequencing artifact, a later analysis dropped more than 500 nucleotide sequences that were highly shared and had low generation probability. For each public chain, a later analysis derived a clonal expansion index from normalized ranks of inferred template counts within each repertoire. In a later analysis, generation probabilities were computed with a VDJ recombination model fitted to out-of-frame rearrangements, and the resulting probabilities were checked against IGoR. In a later analysis, hypergeometric tests were used to score TCR-TCR, TCR-HLA and TCR-CMV co-occurrence, with a repertoire-size bias correction applied to TCR pairs. In a later analysis, false discovery rates were estimated by permuting HLA or CMV assignments 20 times. A later analysis grouped co-occurring TCRs with DBSCAN, adding TCRdist sequence similarity when clustering within HLA-allele-positive subsets. Co-occurrence clustering excluded repertoires with fewer than 30,000 or more than 120,000 public chains, plus five with anomalous nucleotide sharing. The table was pulled from immuneACCESS by TCRdb, which kept in-frame rearrangements only. Such tables lose some clones; where checked, under half of the loss comes from unresolved V genes, and the rest has no known cause. V and J calls plus clone size are reproduced from that table; the DNA served to infer D and trimming. This sample holds some 170,000 clones; approximately 78% were observed only once. The top ten clonotypes cover roughly 2.5% of the sample.

Including the terminal cysteine and phenylalanine, the CDR3 comprises 15 residues. Only the CDR3 region is kept as DNA, spanning 45 bases read in frame from base 1. V drops 0 bases and J drops 0 bases, leaving 8 bases in between. For CDR1 and CDR2, the germline V gene (reference sequence) lists LNHNV and YYDKDF. The rearranged chain carries TRBV15 and TRBJ2-5; the D gene remains uncertain. The TCR comes from a human donor in good health. Sample: PBMCs. The DNA sequence reads TGTGCCACCAGCAGAGATCCCGGGTACCAAGAGACCCAGTACTTC. It translates as CATSRDPGYQETQYF.